In this sample, the clone carrying this TCR beta chain turned up many times. Per the germline V gene, CDR1 is SGDLS and CDR2 is YYNGEE. The CDR3 spans 17 residues. Trimming removed 4 bases from V and 7 bases from J; junction bases left unmatched: 16. The data are from a study of T cells in Graves' hyperthyroidism and ophthalmopathy. RNA transcripts served as the template for amplifying TCR beta CDR3 regions. First-round RT-PCR targeting the TCR CDR3 was performed with the HTBI primer set. TCRdb recomputed calls from the multiplex PCR reads with MiXCR, one row per CDR3 protein. The table shows approximately 690,000 distinct CDR3 sequences, with roughly 15% occurring only once.

This chain joins TRBV9 and TRBJ2-1, with 8 bases fitting TRBD1. The TCR originated in a woman in her forties or fifties with Graves' ophthalmopathy. The source material was blood. The DNA of the CDR3 is TGTGCCAGCAGCCCCACCCGGGGGCAGGGGGCAGCAAATGAGCAGTTCTTC. Amino acid sequence: CASSPTRGQGAANEQFF.